This T cell receptor beta chain was found in a study of PD-L1 blockade in urothelial cancer. Study overall: Blood was evaluated 3 weeks (second dose) and 6 weeks after therapy began. Specimens of blood held a median count of about 150,000 T cells.

The CDR3 length is 15 residues. Trimming pared 8 bases from V and 1 base from J, leaving 21 bases between. Germline lookup yields CDR1 GTSNPN and CDR2 SVGIG (reference sequence). Assay: immunoSEQ multiplex PCR; the TCRdb copy retains only in-frame clones and omits some. The sample holds tens of thousands of clones, 82% seen once. Time point described: pretreatment peripheral blood. The chain employs TRBV30 and TRBJ2-7; D perhaps matches TRBD1 (6 bases). The receptor comes from a man aged 55 to 70 with urothelial cancer. Sequencing used PBMCs, obtained around atezolizumab (anti-PD-L1) treatment. Here the CDR3 reads CAQETGQGISYEQYF. DNA for the CDR3: TGTGCCCAAGAAACGGGGCAGGGGATATCCTACGAGCAGTACTTC.